The clone carrying this T cell receptor beta chain was found once. Libraries were prepared by immunoSEQ multiplex PCR; TCRdb keeps only in-frame clonotypes and omits some of them. The profile shows about 130,000 clones, approximately 94% of them singletons. This record comes from a study of cytomegalovirus exposure and HLA in healthy donors. CDR3 length: 14 residues. Germline assignment: CDR1 KGHSH and CDR2 LQKENI. The V gene end was trimmed by 3 bases and the J gene end by 2 bases; junction bases not matched to a gene: 1. The sequence was obtained from a man aged 18 to 29 in good health and CMV-seropositive. This chain joins TRBV18 and TRBJ1-5, with 7 bases aligning to TRBD1. Source material: PBMCs. CDR3 DNA: TGTGCCAGCTCACCCGGGACAGGCAATCAGCCCCAGCATTTT. The encoded protein is CASSPGTGNQPQHF.